What follows describes a single TCR beta chain. Patients at the Seattle site were enrolled during active infection and followed longitudinally. Authors' methods: Amplification from reference gene primers served as the basis for estimated nucleated cell counts. Repertoires were generated with immunoSEQ multiplex PCR, while TCRdb's copy carries only in-frame clones and drops some. V and J calls and clone size are given by that table; D and trimming were obtained from the DNA. The sample carries roughly 100,000 clones, approximately 86% recorded once. This sample was included in a study of blood T cell repertoires in COVID-19. The overall study: Acute and convalescent COVID-19 samples came from the United States, Italy and Spain. Sources were T cells, B-cell-depleted T cells, or PBMCs; the material itself was cDNA or gDNA.

The sample consisted of peripheral blood. The receptor was derived from a woman aged 50 to 65 with COVID-19, enrolled during active disease.

The CDR3 sequence: CASSLRQGNNYGYTF. CDR3 sequence (DNA): TGCGCCAGCAGCTTACGACAGGGTAATAACTATGGCTACACCTTC. The chain uses TRBV4-1 and TRBJ1-2, with TRBD1 matching over 7 bases. The CDR3 spans 15 residues. V shed 5 bases, J shed 1 base, and the junction held 7 bases outside the gene matches. CDR1 and CDR2 from the germline V gene are MGHRA and YSYEKL.